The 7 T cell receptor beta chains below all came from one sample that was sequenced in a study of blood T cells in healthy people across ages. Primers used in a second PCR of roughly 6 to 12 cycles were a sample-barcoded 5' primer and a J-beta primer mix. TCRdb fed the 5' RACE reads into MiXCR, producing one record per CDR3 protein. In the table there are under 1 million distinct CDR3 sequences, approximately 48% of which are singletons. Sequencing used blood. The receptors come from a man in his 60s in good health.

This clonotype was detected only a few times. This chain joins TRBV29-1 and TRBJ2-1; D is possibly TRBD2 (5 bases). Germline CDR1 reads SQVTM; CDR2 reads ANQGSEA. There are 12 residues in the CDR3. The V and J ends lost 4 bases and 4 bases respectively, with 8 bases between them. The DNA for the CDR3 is TGCAGCGTTGGCCCGGGGTACAATGAGCAGTTCTTC. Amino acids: CSVGPGYNEQFF.

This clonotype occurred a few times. The CDR3, as DNA: TGCAGTGCTATTCGGGGGGGCCAAAACAATGAGCAGTTCTTC. Translated, it gives CSAIRGGQNNEQFF. This chain joins TRBV20-1 and TRBJ2-1, with 8 bases aligning to TRBD2. This CDR3 region has 14 residues. V lost 4 bases and J lost 5; bases outside the gene matches: 7. CDR1 DFQATT and CDR2 SNEGSKA come from the germline V gene (reference sequence).

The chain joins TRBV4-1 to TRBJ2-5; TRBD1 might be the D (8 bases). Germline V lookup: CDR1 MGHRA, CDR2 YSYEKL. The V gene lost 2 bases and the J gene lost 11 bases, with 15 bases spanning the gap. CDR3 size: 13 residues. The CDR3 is CASSQRTGREQYF. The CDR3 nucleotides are TGCGCCAGCAGCCAAAGGACAGGGCGGGAGCAGTACTTC.

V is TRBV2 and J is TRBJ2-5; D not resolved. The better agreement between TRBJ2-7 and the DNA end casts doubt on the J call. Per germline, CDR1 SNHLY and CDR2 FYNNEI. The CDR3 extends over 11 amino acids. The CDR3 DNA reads TGTGCCGCCCTGGATCGTAACGAGCAGTACTTC. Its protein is CAALDRNEQYF.

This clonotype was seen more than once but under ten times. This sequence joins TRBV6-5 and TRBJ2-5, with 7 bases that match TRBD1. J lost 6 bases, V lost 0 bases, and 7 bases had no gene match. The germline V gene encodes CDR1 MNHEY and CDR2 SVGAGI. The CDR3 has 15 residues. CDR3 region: CASSYSGQVEKTQYF. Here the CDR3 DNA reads TGTGCCAGCAGTTACTCCGGACAGGTGGAGAAGACCCAGTACTTC.

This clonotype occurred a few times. Here the CDR3 DNA reads TGTGCCAGCAGTTCGAGGACAACTAATGAAAAACTGTTTTTT. Its translation is CASSSRTTNEKLFF. J is TRBJ1-4 and V is TRBV12-3 or TRBV12-4; unclear D gene. Between the trimmed V and J ends, which lost 4 bases and 0 bases, there was a span of 6 bases. This CDR3 contains 14 residues.

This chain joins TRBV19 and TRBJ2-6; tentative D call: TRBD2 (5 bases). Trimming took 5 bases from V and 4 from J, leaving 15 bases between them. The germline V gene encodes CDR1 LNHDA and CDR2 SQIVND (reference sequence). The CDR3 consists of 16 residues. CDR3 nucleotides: TGTGCCAGTAGTCAAACGGGGAGTGGGGGGGCCAACGTCCTGACTTTC. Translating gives CASSQTGSGGANVLTF.